Sequencing of this T cell receptor beta chain was carried out in a study of T cell responses to AZD1222 COVID-19 vaccine. Clones were read by immunoSEQ multiplex PCR, and TCRdb kept only the in-frame ones, dropping some. This table holds 180,000 or so clones, about 89% found once. The CDR3 length is 15 residues. The germline CDR1 and CDR2 sequences are LGHDT and YNNKEL (reference sequence). V dropped 1 base and J dropped 7 bases, with 16 bases sitting between them. This clone was counted between two and nine times. Antigen specificity is unknown. Study-wide results and caveats: Baseline seropositivity characterized only six AZD1222 recipients. Spike-wide coverage was observed for vaccine-associated CD4 TCRs, with dominant responses at 160-218 and 743-854. Spike-specific TCR breadth rose after two AZD1222 doses, and depth rose as well. Clonal diversity was possibly underestimated, and the donors were mostly white British, with more females.

The sample was peripheral blood, taken 28 days after the second AZD1222 dose. This TCR came from an adult who received the AZD1222 COVID-19 vaccine. The J gene is TRBJ1-1, the V gene TRBV3-1 (or the pseudogene TRBV3-2), with unresolved D. The CDR3 DNA sequence: TGTGCCAGCAGCCAAGGCGTGGGCTTCGGTAGTGAAGCTTTCTTT. As protein: CASSQGVGFGSEAFF.